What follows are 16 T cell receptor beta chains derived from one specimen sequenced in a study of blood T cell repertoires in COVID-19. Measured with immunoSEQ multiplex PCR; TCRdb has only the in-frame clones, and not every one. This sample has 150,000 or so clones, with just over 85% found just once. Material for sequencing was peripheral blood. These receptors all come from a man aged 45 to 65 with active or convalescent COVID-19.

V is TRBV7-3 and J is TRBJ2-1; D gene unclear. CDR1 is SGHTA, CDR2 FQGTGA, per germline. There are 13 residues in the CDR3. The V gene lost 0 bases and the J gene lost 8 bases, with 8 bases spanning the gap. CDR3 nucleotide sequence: TGTGCCAGCAGCTTAACCCGAGGCTATGAGCAGTTCTTC. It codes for CASSLTRGYEQFF.

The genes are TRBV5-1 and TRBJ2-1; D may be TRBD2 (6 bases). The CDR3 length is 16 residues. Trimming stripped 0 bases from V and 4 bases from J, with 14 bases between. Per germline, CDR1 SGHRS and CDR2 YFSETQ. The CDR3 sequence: CASSLAGGVGYNEQFF. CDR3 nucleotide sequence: TGCGCCAGCAGCTTGGCCGGCGGGGTCGGATACAATGAGCAGTTCTTC.

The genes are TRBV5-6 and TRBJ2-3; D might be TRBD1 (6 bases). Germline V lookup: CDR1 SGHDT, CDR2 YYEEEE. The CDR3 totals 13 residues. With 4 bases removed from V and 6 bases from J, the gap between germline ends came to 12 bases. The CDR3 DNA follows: TGTGCCAGCAGCCCACAGGGTTCCGATACGCAGTATTTT. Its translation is CASSPQGSDTQYF.

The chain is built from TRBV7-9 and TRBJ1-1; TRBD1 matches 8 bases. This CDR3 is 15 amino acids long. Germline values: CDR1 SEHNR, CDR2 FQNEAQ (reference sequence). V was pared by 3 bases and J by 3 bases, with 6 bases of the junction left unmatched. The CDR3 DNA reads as TGTGCCAGCAGCTTGTACAGGGGGTTGTACACTGAAGCTTTCTTT. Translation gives CASSLYRGLYTEAFF.

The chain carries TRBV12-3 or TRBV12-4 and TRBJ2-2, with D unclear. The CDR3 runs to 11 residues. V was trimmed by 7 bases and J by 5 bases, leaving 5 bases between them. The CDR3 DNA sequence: TGTGCCAGCACCAGGACCGGGGAGCTGTTTTTT. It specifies CASTRTGELFF.

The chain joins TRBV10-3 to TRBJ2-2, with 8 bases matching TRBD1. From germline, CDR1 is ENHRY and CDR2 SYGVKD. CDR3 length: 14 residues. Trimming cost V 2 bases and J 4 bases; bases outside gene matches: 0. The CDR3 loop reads CAISETGGTGELFF. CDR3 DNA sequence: TGTGCCATCAGTGAGACAGGGGGCACCGGGGAGCTGTTTTTT.

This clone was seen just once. This chain's CDR3 is CASSVLGNTIYF. The DNA for the CDR3 is TGTGCCAGCAGTGTCCTTGGAAACACCATATATTTT. The J gene is TRBJ1-3, the V gene TRBV2; D is uncertain. CDR1 SNHLY and CDR2 FYNNEI come from the germline V gene. The CDR3 is 12 residues long. V was shortened by 4 bases and J by 3 bases, with 4 bases between the two germline ends.

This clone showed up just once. CDR3: CASSAQGANTGELFF. The CDR3 coding sequence is TGTGCCAGCAGCGCACAGGGGGCGAACACCGGGGAGCTGTTTTTT. The gene calls are TRBV7-6 and TRBJ2-2; TRBD1 aligns across 8 bases. Germline V lookup: CDR1 SGHVS, CDR2 FNYEAQ. V shed 5 bases, J shed 0 bases, and the junction held 2 bases outside the gene matches. This CDR3 has 15 amino acids.

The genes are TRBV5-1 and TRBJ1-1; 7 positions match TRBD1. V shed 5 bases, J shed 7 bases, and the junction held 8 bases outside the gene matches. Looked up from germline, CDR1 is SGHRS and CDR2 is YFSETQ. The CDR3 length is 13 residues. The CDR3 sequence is CASRRGGGNEAFF. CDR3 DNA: TGCGCCAGCAGGCGCGGAGGGGGCAATGAAGCTTTCTTT. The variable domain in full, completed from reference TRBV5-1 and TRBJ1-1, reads KAGVTQTPRYLIKTRGQQVTLSCSPISGHRSVSWYQQTPGQGLQFLFEYFSETQRNKGNFPGRFSGRQFSNSRSEMNVSTLELGDSALYLCASRRGGGNEAFFGQGTRLTVV.

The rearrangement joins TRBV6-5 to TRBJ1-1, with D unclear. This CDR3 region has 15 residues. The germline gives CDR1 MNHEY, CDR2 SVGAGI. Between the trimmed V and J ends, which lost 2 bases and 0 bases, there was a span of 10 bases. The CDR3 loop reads CASSYRRAVNTEAFF. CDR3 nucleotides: TGTGCCAGCAGTTACCGGCGGGCGGTGAACACTGAAGCTTTCTTT.

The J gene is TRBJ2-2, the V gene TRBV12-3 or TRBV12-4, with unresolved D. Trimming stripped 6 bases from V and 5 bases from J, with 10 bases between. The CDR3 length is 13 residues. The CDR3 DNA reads TGTGCCAGCAGCCGGAGTCTAACCGGGGAGCTGTTTTTT. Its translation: CASSRSLTGELFF.

This CDR3 reads CASSYSDRIVSYTF. CDR3 nucleotides: TGTGCCAGCAGTTACTCAGACAGGATTGTTAGCTACACCTTC. This chain joins TRBV6-2 or TRBV6-3 and TRBJ1-2, with D possibly TRBD1 on 6 matching bases. The CDR3 sequence is 14 residues long. CDR1 is MNHEY and CDR2 is SVGEGT in the germline V gene. V was shortened by 0 bases and J by 9 bases, with 14 bases between the two germline ends.

CDR3 nucleotides: TGTGCCAGCAGCCGGAATAGCGGGACTTACAATGAGCAGTTCTTC. It yields the protein CASSRNSGTYNEQFF. This rearrangement joins TRBV7-2 to TRBJ2-1; 8 nucleotides match TRBD2. Germline lookup yields CDR1 SGHTA and CDR2 FQGNSA. The CDR3 covers 15 residues. J was trimmed by 4 bases and V by 5 bases; bases with no gene match: 7.

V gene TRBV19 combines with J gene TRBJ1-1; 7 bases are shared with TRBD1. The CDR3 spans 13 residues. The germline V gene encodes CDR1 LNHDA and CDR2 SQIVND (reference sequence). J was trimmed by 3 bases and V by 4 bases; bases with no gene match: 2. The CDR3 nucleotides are TGTGCCAGTAGTAGCGACAGGGACACTGAAGCTTTCTTT. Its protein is CASSSDRDTEAFF.

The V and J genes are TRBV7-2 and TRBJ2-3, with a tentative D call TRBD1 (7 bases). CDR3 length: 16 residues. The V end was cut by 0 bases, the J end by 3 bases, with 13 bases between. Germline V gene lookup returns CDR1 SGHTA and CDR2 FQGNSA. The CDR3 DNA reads TGTGCCAGCAGCTTAGCGCGGAGGGGGCGGACAGATACGCAGTATTTT. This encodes CASSLARRGRTDTQYF.

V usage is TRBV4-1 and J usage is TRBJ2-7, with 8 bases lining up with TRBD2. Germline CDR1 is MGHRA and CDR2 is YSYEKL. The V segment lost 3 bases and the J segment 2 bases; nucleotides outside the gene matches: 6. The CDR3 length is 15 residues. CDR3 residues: CASSHGGDGTYEQYF. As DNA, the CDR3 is TGCGCCAGCAGCCACGGGGGGGACGGCACCTACGAGCAGTACTTC.